What follows is one T cell receptor (beta chain) and its context. The sample is drawn from a study of blood T cell repertoires in COVID-19. On the study more broadly: Sources were T cells, B-cell-depleted T cells, or PBMCs; the material itself was cDNA or gDNA.

Authors' methods: The assay estimated nucleated cells by amplifying reference gene primers. Data came from immunoSEQ multiplex PCR; TCRdb stores just in-frame clones and leaves some out. From that table come the V and J calls and clone size; the DNA was used to work out D and trimming. This sample has under 400,000 clones, with roughly 88% found just once. Seattle patient enrollment occurred during active infection, with longitudinal follow-up thereafter. CDR1 and CDR2 (germline): MNHEY, SVGAGI. V was clipped by 4 bases and J by 2 bases, with 9 bases between them. This CDR3 spans 14 amino acids. The chain links TRBV6-5 to TRBJ2-1; D is possibly TRBD2 (6 bases). This TCR came from a woman younger than 45 with COVID-19, enrolled during active disease. The material sequenced was peripheral blood. The CDR3 region is CASSSGTPYNEQFF. The CDR3 nucleotides read TGTGCCAGCAGTTCCGGGACTCCCTACAATGAGCAGTTCTTC.